This paragraph reports one T cell receptor (beta chain). The CDR3 is 19 amino acids. The V gene's germline CDR1 is SGHRS and CDR2 YFSETQ. V was shortened by 0 bases and J by 4 bases, with 22 bases between the two germline ends. Sequencing was performed with immunoSEQ multiplex PCR; in TCRdb, only in-frame clones are kept and a portion is missing. The data show tens of thousands of clones, with around 85% seen just once and less than 9% held by the top ten. These data come from a study of T cell changes during pregnancy in multiple sclerosis. The sequence was collected from a female donor with multiple sclerosis, enrolled in a pregnancy study. The source material was CD8+ T cells from peripheral blood mononuclear cells, sampled before pregnancy. The chain uses TRBV5-1 and TRBJ2-2; D may be TRBD2 (6 bases). The CDR3: CASSLVMMPPQEGTGELFF. The CDR3, as DNA: TGCGCCAGCAGCTTGGTTATGATGCCCCCCCAGGAGGGCACCGGGGAGCTGTTTTTT. Based on the CDR3 plus reference TRBV5-1 and TRBJ2-2, the full variable domain is KAGVTQTPRYLIKTRGQQVTLSCSPISGHRSVSWYQQTPGQGLQFLFEYFSETQRNKGNFPGRFSGRQFSNSRSEMNVSTLELGDSALYLCASSLVMMPPQEGTGELFFGEGSRLTVL.